This T cell receptor (beta chain) was identified during a study of shared clonotypes between healthy human individuals. J gave up 3 bases and V 6 bases, and 8 bases lay outside the gene matches. CDR1 and CDR2 (germline): SGHAT, FQNNGV. The CDR3 spans 15 residues. Clones were sequenced by immunoSEQ multiplex PCR, and TCRdb holds only the in-frame ones, with some missing. The sample has roughly 660,000 clones, 90% seen once. The chain couples TRBV11-2 to TRBJ2-1, with 7 bases fitting TRBD1. This clonotype was sampled from a man aged 18 to 30 in good health. Some clones in this sample may be carry-over from other donors' samples. The sample comprised memory CD8+ T cells from PBMCs. Subset described: CD45RO+ cells pooled with CCR7-negative TemRA cells. The CDR3 region is CASRSAGGRYNEQFF. CDR3 bases: TGTGCCAGCAGAAGCGCAGGGGGACGCTACAATGAGCAGTTCTTC.